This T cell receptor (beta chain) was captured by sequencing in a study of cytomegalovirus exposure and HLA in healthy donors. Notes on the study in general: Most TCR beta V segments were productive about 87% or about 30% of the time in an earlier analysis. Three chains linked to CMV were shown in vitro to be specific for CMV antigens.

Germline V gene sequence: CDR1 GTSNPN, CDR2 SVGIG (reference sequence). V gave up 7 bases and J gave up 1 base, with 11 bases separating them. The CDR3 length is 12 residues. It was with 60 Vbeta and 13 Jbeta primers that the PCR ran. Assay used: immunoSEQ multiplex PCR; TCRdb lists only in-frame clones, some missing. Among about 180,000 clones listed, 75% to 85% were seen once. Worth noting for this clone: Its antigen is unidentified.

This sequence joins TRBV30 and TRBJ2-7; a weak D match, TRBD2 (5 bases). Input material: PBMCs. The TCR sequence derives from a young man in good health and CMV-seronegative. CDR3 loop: CASREQSYEQYF. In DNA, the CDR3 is TGTGCCTCGAGGGAACAGTCCTACGAGCAGTACTTC.